Reported below is one T cell receptor (beta chain). This receptor's antigen is unknown. At one of its ends the junction is not consistent with the germline gene, which may arise from a read error. Using a constant-region primer and ProtoScript II reverse transcriptase, TCRbeta-specific cDNA was reverse-transcribed from about 460 ng total RNA. Three nested multiplex PCR rounds, following a slightly modified ARM-PCR procedure, were used to build the TCRbeta libraries. Each of the first two PCR rounds ran for approximately 10 cycles using multiplex TRBV1-TRBV30 forward primers together with a Cbeta reverse primer. Sample barcodes and Illumina adapters were added in a final 25-cycle PCR using Deep VentR polymerase. Before sequencing, amplicons of 200-500 bp were gel-purified using a QIAquick gel extraction kit. The TCRbeta amplicons were sequenced with 250-bp paired-end reads on an Illumina HiSeq 2500. The original pipeline was this. Quality trimming of reads was performed with Trimmomatic v0.33, and paired reads were merged with FLASH v1.2.11 so that full CDR3 sequences could be recovered. MiGEC v1.2.1b assigned V, D and J germline segments to the rearranged TCRbeta sequences. VDJtools v1.0.0 computed clonotype statistics and Shannon-Wiener diversity indices. To reduce sampling bias, subsequent analyses other than the diversity analysis used only the 250 most abundant clonotypes in each sample. TCRdb handled the public reads itself, with Q25 trimming in fastp and clone calling in MiXCR, and kept productive beta chains. One record per CDR3 amino acid sequence lists the most common genes and DNA. The V and J calls were determined by TCRdb, not by the authors. For this sample there are about 100,000 distinct CDR3 sequences; about 63% appear just once. The top ten clonotypes cover more than 10% of the sample.

The data originate from a study of tumor-infiltrating lymphocytes in primary liver carcinoma listed by TCRdb under 2017. With respect to the entire study: Of the five patients, three men and two women aged 30 to 69 years, four had hepatocellular carcinoma and one had combined HCC and intrahepatic cholangiocarcinoma. Tumors of the five patients were stage T1-T3 N0M0 with maximum diameters of roughly 4.2 to 11 cm. Samples yielded roughly 3.5 to 7.13 million productive TCRbeta reads; read depth did not differ significantly between tissue types. For each liver tumor, the study sampled five regions along with adjacent normal tissue and blood, and applied TCRbeta repertoire sequencing, expression microarrays and whole-exome sequencing. A total of roughly 35 specimens from 5 patients underwent TCRbeta repertoire sequencing, comprising around 25 tumor regions, 5 adjacent noncancerous liver tissues and 5 peripheral blood samples. To link TCRbeta repertoire diversity to the local molecular phenotype, the roughly 23 tumor region samples were profiled with Agilent mRNA microarrays. Technical replicate repertoires showed high reproducibility, with mean shared-clone rates roughly 0.88 and correlation coefficients above 0.95.

On the study overall, not on this receptor specifically: Only the TCR beta chain was sequenced, which likely underestimates true repertoire diversity because unpaired alpha chains were not captured. Comparison of CD4+ and CD8+ T cell repertoires was precluded by the use of bulk unsorted samples. Only about 7-24% of top clones were present in all five regions of a tumor, suggesting spatial heterogeneity of tumor-infiltrating T cells. A significantly larger repertoire fraction was made up by the top 250 clones in tumors than in blood (p = 0.039). Consistent with antigen-driven expansion, pairs of tumor regions showed higher repertoire overlap (mean around 35%) than either tumor-adjacent pairs (around 17%) or tumor-blood pairs (around 14%). Only five patients were included in the study, and the authors note that the findings should be validated in a larger study.

CDR1 and CDR2 are read off the germline V gene as MNHNS and SASEGT. From its cysteine to its phenylalanine, the CDR3 spans 14 amino acids. Only the CDR3 DNA is retained, 42 bases long and in frame from the first base. Without any cell sorting, total RNA and DNA were extracted together from about 20-30 mg of bulk tissue using the AllPrep DNA/RNA mini kit. Between late 2015 and March 2016, a handful of patients in China with histopathologically diagnosed primary liver carcinoma had their tumors surgically resected. At the time of sampling, the patients were treatment-naive and had chronic HBV infection. Each tumor was sampled at five spatially separated regions: the tumor centre plus the superior, inferior, left-lateral and right-lateral poles. More than 75% viable tumor cells were found by histology in every tumor sample. Each fresh piece of tumor and adjacent tissue was cut in two, with one half stored in RNAlater at -80 degrees C and the other half sent for histology.

The sequence links TRBV6-1 to TRBJ2-1, with 7 junctional bases fitting TRBD1. This clonotype was obtained from an older woman with primary liver carcinoma and hepatitis B virus infection. Sample: liver tumor tissue from sampling region 2. Per the publication, the cell subset or site label means: tumor region T2, inferior pole. The DNA sequence reads TGTACCAGCAGTTTGGACAGGATCTTGGCCGGGCAGTTCTTC. Its protein product is CTSSLDRILAGQFF.